The entry below describes one T cell receptor beta chain. These data are taken from a study of control samples from healthy donors and cancer patients. Sequencing used immunoSEQ multiplex PCR; TCRdb keeps in-frame clones, though not all of them. The sample yields tens of thousands of clones, 80% to 95% seen once. This receptor was identified in a woman in her forties or fifties in good health. The source material was blood.

CDR3 bases: TGTGCCAGCAGTCTCGGGACAGGGGTTAACACCGGGGAGCTGTTTTTT. This gives the protein CASSLGTGVNTGELFF. J is TRBJ2-2 and V is TRBV27, with 10 positions matching TRBD1. Germline CDR1 and CDR2: MNHEY and SMNVEV (reference sequence). The J segment lost 2 bases and the V segment lost 5 bases, leaving 5 bases of the junction unmatched. The CDR3 runs 16 residues.